The sequence of this TCR beta chain was determined in a study of response to subunit inactivated influenza vaccine. The study's findings and limits: Each seasonal flu vaccination may recruit only limited new T cells, authors suggested.

In TCRdb, the RT-PCR reads were re-called with MiXCR into one record per CDR3 protein. This sample has 550,000 to 800,000 distinct CDR3 sequences, with approximately 13% found just once. This CDR3 spans 11 amino acids. Germline lookup yields CDR1 LGHNA and CDR2 YNFKEQ. Trimming removed 0 bases at V and 10 bases at J, with 3 bases between. At least ten counts were recorded for this clonotype. The antigen is not known. This clonotype was obtained from a man aged 45-65 years who received an inactivated influenza vaccine. Here the sequenced sample was PBMCs from blood, taken less than 15 days before vaccination. The chain carries TRBV4-2 and TRBJ2-2; no definite D call. CDR3 nucleotide sequence: TGTGCCAGCAGCCAAGACGCGGAGCTGTTTTTT. Protein product: CASSQDAELFF.